This T cell receptor beta chain emerged from a study of blood T cell repertoires in COVID-19 (dated by TCRdb to the early 2020s). About the study as a whole: The collaborator samples originated in the United States, Italy and Spain and spanned the acute and convalescent phases of COVID-19. The prospective study material was composed of cDNA or gDNA derived from T cells, B-cell-depleted T cells, or PBMCs. Deeply sampled blood TCRbeta repertoires from subjects exposed to, actively infected with, or recovered from COVID-19 were included in the dataset. The repertoires were released in a freely available public database meant as a resource for research on the immune response to SARS-CoV-2. Samples were obtained from the ongoing ImmuneRACE study (first 160 participants) and from about 1,300 subjects provided by 6 global collaborators. Nearly every sample came with metadata listing a de-identified subject ID, COVID-19 status, age in years and sex. Where available, HLA class I and class II types were obtained from metadata supplied by the sample provider rather than from assay-based typing.

TCRbeta CDR3 regions were amplified from genomic DNA using the immunoSEQ Assay, a bias-controlled multiplex PCR. In the paper's pipeline: Nucleated cell counts per sample were estimated from amplification of reference gene primers within the assay. Sequence reads were collapsed and filtered to measure the absolute abundance of every unique TCRbeta CDR3 rearrangement. Productive Simpson clonality was computed per sample as the square root of Simpson's diversity index over productive rearrangements. TCRdb retrieved this table from immuneACCESS and kept in-frame rearrangements only. Not all clones are present; in checked studies, unresolved V genes account for under half, and no reason is known for the remainder. D and trimming come from the DNA, and the V and J calls and clone size come from that table. The table for this sample lists around 140,000 clones; about 90% of them were counted only once. The ten largest clonotypes hold 11% of the sample.

What the study reported, not specific to this receptor: How much clinical and demographic metadata was included differed by source and by participant, and the metadata was provided uncurated.

In the prospective study, participants were about 18 to 100 years old, resided in under 30 geographic areas of the United States, and were enrolled through a virtual design. In the prospective study, participants were assigned to cohorts based on the clinical history participants reported in a screening survey and a study questionnaire. ImmuneRACE Cohort 3 recovered participants were defined by two consecutive negative NP/OP PCR tests, healthcare professional clearance, or symptom resolution. In the prospective study, mobile phlebotomists collected whole blood, serum and a nasopharyngeal or oropharyngeal swab from each participant. Additional blood draws and questionnaires over an approximately 2-month period could optionally be provided by prospective study participants. Blood samples from the prospective study were shipped frozen or at room temperature prior to DNA extraction. Trimming takes 2 bases from V and 2 bases from J, and the germline ends sit 9 bases apart. Per the germline V gene, MDHEN is the CDR1 and SYDVKM is the CDR2. The CDR3 contains 14 residues, cysteine and phenylalanine counted. Kept here is only the CDR3 DNA, which spans 42 bases and is read in frame from base 1.

Notes on this clone: The antigen this receptor binds is unknown. Nothing much larger sits one base from this clone, and base qualities are not available.

The source is a man in his sixties who had recovered from COVID-19. The sequence is built from TRBV28 and TRBJ1-1; perhaps TRBD1 is the D gene, with 6 bases matching. The sample was PBMCs or T cells enriched from blood (not recorded which). The sequenced DNA is TGTGCCAGCAGTTTACCGGGACAAAACACTGAAGCTTTCTTT. Its product reads: CASSLPGQNTEAFF.